Presented here are 5 T cell receptor beta chains from one specimen sequenced in a study of T cell clonality in common variable immunodeficiency. Method: immunoSEQ multiplex PCR; TCRdb's copy keeps in-frame clones and lacks some. This repertoire holds fewer than 25,000 clones, and none appear only once. Study-level results: Reportedly, TCR beta sequences from common variable immunodeficiency showed fewer deletions and N-nucleotide insertions.

Their target antigens are unknown. The sample was peripheral blood mononuclear cells. These receptors all stem from a human donor with common variable immunodeficiency.

This clone was recorded many times. The sequence runs out 3 residues before the end of the CDR3; the remainder is reconstructed from the germline J gene. The chain combines TRBV18 with TRBJ1-5; D might be TRBD1 (6 bases). Looked up from germline, CDR1 is KGHSH and CDR2 is LQKENI. This CDR3 is 15 amino acids long. The V end lost 3 bases, the J end lost 7 bases, and 16 bases lay between the germline ends. This CDR3 is CASSPPPGGGQPQHF. The sequenced part of the CDR3 DNA is TGTGCCAGCTCACCTCCGCCGGGGGGCGGCCAGCCC.

This clone is classed as medium-sized (0.01 to 0.1%). With the read ending 3 residues before the CDR3 end, the germline J gene is used to fill in that end. This chain joins TRBV18 and TRBJ2-2; weak D call: TRBD1 (6 bases). Germline CDR1 reads KGHSH; CDR2 reads LQKENI. The CDR3 is 15 residues long. V dropped 3 bases and J dropped 2 bases, with 10 bases sitting between them. CDR3 DNA, as far as it was read: TGTGCCAGCTCACCCAGGACAGACAACACCGGGGAG. Encoded protein: CASSPRTDNTGE. The CDR3 in full is CASSPRTDNTGELFF.

This clone has only a few counts. The sequenced fragment ends 3 residues before the CDR3 boundary, so the rest is inferred from the germline J gene. The gene calls are TRBV2 and TRBJ1-5; no clear D. CDR3 length equals 14 residues. Germline V CDR1 and CDR2: SNHLY, FYNNEI. Trimming removed 2 bases at V and 0 bases at J, with 5 bases between. The sequenced CDR3 bases are TGTGCCAGCAGTGAACAGAATAGCAATCAGCCC. Its protein product is CASSEQNSNQP. The CDR3 reads in full as CASSEQNSNQPQHF.

In this sample, this clone turned up many times. The read ends 3 residues shy of where the CDR3 ends; the end is completed using the germline J gene. The rearrangement joins TRBV7-2 to TRBJ1-2, with TRBD1 identical over 7 bases. Germline V lookup: CDR1 SGHTA, CDR2 FQGNSA. The CDR3 spans 13 residues. The sequenced CDR3 bases are TGTGCCAGCAGCATTACAGGGGCGAGAGGC. Its protein product is CASSITGARG. The entire CDR3 protein reads CASSITGARGYTF. Using reference TRBV7-2 and TRBJ1-2 for the parts outside the CDR3, the full variable domain is GAGVSQSPSNKVTEKGKDVELRCDPISGHTALYWYRQSLGQGLEFLIYFQGNSAPDKSGLPSDRFSAERTGGSVSTLTIQRTQQEDSAVYLCASSITGARGYTFGSGTRLTVV.

This clone was observed many times. The read gets to within 3 residues of the CDR3 end, and the germline J gene fills in the rest. This chain uses TRBV29-1 with TRBJ2-7; maybe TRBD2 (6 bases). The V end lost 3 bases, the J end lost 0 bases, and 15 bases lay between the germline ends. The CDR3 is 15 residues long. Germline CDR1 is SQVTM and CDR2 is ANQGSEA. The part of the CDR3 DNA that was read is TGCAGCGTTGAGTGGCGGGAAAAGACCTCCTACGAG. Translating it yields CSVEWREKTSYE. The full-length CDR3 reads as CSVEWREKTSYEQYF.